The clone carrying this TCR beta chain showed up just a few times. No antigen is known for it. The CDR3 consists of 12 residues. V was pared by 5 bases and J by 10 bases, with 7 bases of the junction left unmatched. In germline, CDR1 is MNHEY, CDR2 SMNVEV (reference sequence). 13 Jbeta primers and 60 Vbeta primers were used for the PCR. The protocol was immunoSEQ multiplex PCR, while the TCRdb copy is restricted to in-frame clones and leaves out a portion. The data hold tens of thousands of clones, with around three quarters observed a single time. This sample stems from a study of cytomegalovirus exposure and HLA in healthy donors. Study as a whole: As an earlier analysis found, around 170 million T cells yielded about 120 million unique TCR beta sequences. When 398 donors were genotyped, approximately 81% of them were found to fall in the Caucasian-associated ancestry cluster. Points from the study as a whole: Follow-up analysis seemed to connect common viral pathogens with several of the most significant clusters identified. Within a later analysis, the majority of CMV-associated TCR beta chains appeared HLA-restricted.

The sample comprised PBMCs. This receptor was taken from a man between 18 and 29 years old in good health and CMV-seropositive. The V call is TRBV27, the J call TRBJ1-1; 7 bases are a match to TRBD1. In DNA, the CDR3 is TGTGCCAGCAGTCCCTTACAGGGGACAGCTTTCTTT. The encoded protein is CASSPLQGTAFF.